The 24 T cell receptor beta chains reported below all come from one sample, sequenced in a study of long-term antiretroviral therapy in people with HIV. The assay, immunoSEQ v3.0, was run at survey level. Assay: immunoSEQ multiplex PCR; the TCRdb copy retains only in-frame clones and omits some. The profile shows 30,000 to 40,000 clones, roughly 85% of them singletons. The specimen was unsorted PBMCs, collected about 3.4 years after starting antiretroviral therapy. All receptors come from a man in his late teens or twenties with HIV.

A single count supports this clone. The chain couples TRBV11-2 to TRBJ1-1; D is ambiguous. Germline V gene lookup returns CDR1 SGHAT and CDR2 FQNNGV. V gave up 1 base and J gave up 5 bases, with 11 bases separating them. The CDR3 covers 14 residues. The CDR3 DNA sequence: TGTGCCAGCAGCTTAGGGGCCGTTGGGACTGAAGCTTTCTTT. Its protein product is CASSLGAVGTEAFF.

This chain links TRBV27 with TRBJ2-7; no clear D gene. Germline values: CDR1 MNHEY, CDR2 SMNVEV (reference sequence). The CDR3 length is 13 residues. Trimming stripped 3 bases from V and 0 bases from J, with 6 bases between. The CDR3 sequence: CASSFRHSYEQYF. CDR3 nucleotide sequence: TGTGCCAGCAGTTTCCGGCACTCCTACGAGCAGTACTTC.

This chain uses TRBV19 with TRBJ2-2; D is unresolved. The V and J ends lost 3 bases and 3 bases respectively, with 11 bases between them. Germline V lookup: CDR1 LNHDA, CDR2 SQIVND (reference sequence). The CDR3 covers 15 residues. The CDR3 protein is CASSIDPDDTGELFF. Here the CDR3 DNA reads TGTGCCAGTAGTATCGATCCGGACGACACCGGGGAGCTGTTTTTT.

A few counts support this clone. V and J are TRBV7-6 and TRBJ2-5, with 13 bases fitting TRBD2. The CDR3 totals 15 residues. With 5 bases clipped from V and 3 bases from J, the junction kept 3 bases outside the gene matches. Germline values: CDR1 SGHVS, CDR2 FNYEAQ. The chain's CDR3 is CASSPGLAGKETQYF. As DNA, the CDR3 is TGTGCCAGCAGCCCGGGACTAGCGGGGAAAGAGACCCAGTACTTC.

The V and J genes are TRBV20-1 and TRBJ1-2, with D unresolved. CDR3 length: 10 residues. Deletions cut 5 bases from V and 5 bases from J, with 6 bases between. The germline V gene encodes CDR1 DFQATT and CDR2 SNEGSKA (reference sequence). CDR3 sequence reads: CSASLYGYTF. In DNA, the CDR3 is TGCAGTGCTTCTTTATATGGCTACACCTTC.

V usage is TRBV7-8 and J usage is TRBJ1-5, with D unclear. Germline CDR1 and CDR2: SGHVS and FQNEAQ. The CDR3 length is 15 residues. The V end lost 5 bases, the J end lost 4 bases, and 15 bases lay between the germline ends. CDR3 DNA: TGTGCCAGCAGCCCTCCCGAGCTTCTAAATCAGCCCCAGCATTTT. It encodes CASSPPELLNQPQHF.

This chain links TRBV5-6 with TRBJ1-2; tentative D call: TRBD1 (5 bases). From germline, CDR1 is SGHDT and CDR2 YYEEEE. The CDR3 extends over 16 amino acids. V was cut by 6 bases and J by 7 bases, with 25 bases left in between. The CDR3 protein is CASTFLNPPSGAGYTF. CDR3 coding DNA: TGTGCCAGCACCTTCCTAAACCCTCCCTCCGGGGCTGGCTACACCTTC.

J is TRBJ1-6 and V is TRBV19, with TRBD1 as a possible D gene (5 bases). This CDR3 contains 15 residues. V was shortened by 1 base and J by 4 bases, with 8 bases between the two germline ends. CDR1 is LNHDA and CDR2 is SQIVND in the germline V gene (reference sequence). As DNA, the CDR3 is TGTGCCAGTAGTATAGTCAAGGGGTATAATTCACCCCTCCACTTT. Translating gives CASSIVKGYNSPLHF.

This clone appeared once. V is TRBV11-2 and J is TRBJ1-1; D unresolved. Germline CDR1 and CDR2: SGHAT and FQNNGV. The V end was cut by 2 bases, the J end by 5 bases, with 6 bases between. The CDR3 runs 12 residues. CDR3 in DNA: TGTGCCAGCAGCTTATGGGGAACTGAAGCTTTCTTT. Amino acids: CASSLWGTEAFF. The whole variable domain, remainder taken from reference TRBV11-2 and TRBJ1-1, is EAGVAQSPRYKIIEKRQSVAFWCNPISGHATLYWYQQILGQGPKLLIQFQNNGVVDDSQLPKDRFSAERLKGVDSTLKIQPAKLEDSAVYLCASSLWGTEAFFGQGTRLTVV.

The chain recombines TRBV7-2 with TRBJ1-2; D unclear. This CDR3 region has 12 residues. The V end was cut by 3 bases, the J end by 4 bases, with 6 bases between. Per germline, CDR1 SGHTA and CDR2 FQGNSA. In DNA form, the CDR3 reads TGTGCCAGCAGCTTTTCCGGCTATGGCTACACCTTC. It translates to CASSFSGYGYTF.

The CDR3, as DNA: TGTGCCAGCAGTTTTAAAGAGACCCAGTACTTC. It specifies CASSFKETQYF. The chain employs TRBV6-5 and TRBJ2-5; no reliable D call. The V and J ends lost 4 bases and 3 bases respectively, with 3 bases between them. The germline V gene encodes CDR1 MNHEY and CDR2 SVGAGI. The CDR3 covers 11 residues.

The chain is built from TRBV9 and TRBJ2-5; 10 bases agree with TRBD2. Losses at the gene ends were 3 bases for V and 5 bases for J; bases not matched to a gene: 13. In germline, CDR1 is SGDLS, CDR2 YYNGEE. This CDR3 spans 17 amino acids. The DNA for the CDR3 is TGTGCCAGCAGCGACCAGGGGGCTAGCGGGAGTAGGGAGACCCAGTACTTC. It yields the protein CASSDQGASGSRETQYF.

V and J are TRBV19 and TRBJ1-1; tentatively, D is TRBD1 (5 bases). Looked up from germline, CDR1 is LNHDA and CDR2 is SQIVND (reference sequence). The CDR3 consists of 14 residues. V shed 5 bases and J shed 5 bases, with 15 bases lying between them. The chain's CDR3 is CASSWTSGVTEAFF. CDR3 DNA sequence: TGTGCCAGTAGTTGGACATCAGGAGTAACTGAAGCTTTCTTT.

The V and J genes are TRBV6-5 and TRBJ1-5; TRBD1 might be the D (6 bases). The CDR3 length is 13 residues. Germline V gives CDR1 MNHEY, CDR2 SVGAGI. V was trimmed by 11 bases and J by 5 bases, leaving 16 bases between them. This chain's CDR3 is CACSQGKDQPQHF. The CDR3 DNA is TGTGCCTGTTCACAGGGTAAGGATCAGCCCCAGCATTTT.

This chain links TRBV10-3 with TRBJ1-1; TRBD1 matches at 10 bases. This CDR3 is built from 15 residues. In germline, CDR1 is ENHRY, CDR2 SYGVKD. V shed 10 bases, J shed 5 bases, and the junction held 13 bases outside the gene matches. CDR3 coding DNA: TGTGCCACCTCGGACAGGGGGGTAAAAGAGACTGAAGCTTTCTTT. Translating it yields CATSDRGVKETEAFF.

The chain uses TRBV5-6 and TRBJ1-5; 8 nucleotides align to TRBD1. The CDR3 runs 16 residues. V gave up 4 bases and J gave up 4 bases; unmatched junction bases: 10. Germline lookup yields CDR1 SGHDT and CDR2 YYEEEE. The CDR3 loop is CASSQRGQGANQPQHF. Written as DNA, the CDR3 is TGTGCCAGCAGCCAGCGCGGGCAGGGGGCAAATCAGCCCCAGCATTTT.

The CDR3 nucleotides read TGTGCTAGTGGTTTTAGGACAGGGAACACTGAAGCTTTCTTT. It codes for CASGFRTGNTEAFF. The chain employs TRBV12-5 and TRBJ1-1, with TRBD1 identical over 7 bases. V was pared by 3 bases and J by 1 base, with 2 bases of the junction left unmatched. CDR3 length: 14 residues. The germline CDR1 and CDR2 sequences are LGHNT and FRNRAP.

V is TRBV7-2 and J is TRBJ2-5; D is ambiguous. This CDR3 is 14 amino acids long. Germline V gene lookup returns CDR1 SGHTA and CDR2 FQGNSA. The ends were cut back, 4 bases at V and 1 base at J, with 10 bases in the middle. CDR3 in amino acids: CASSYQVRQETQYF. CDR3 bases: TGTGCCAGCAGCTATCAGGTGCGCCAAGAGACCCAGTACTTC. The entire variable domain, with the rest obtained from reference TRBV7-2 and TRBJ2-5, is as follows: GAGVSQSPSNKVTEKGKDVELRCDPISGHTALYWYRQSLGQGLEFLIYFQGNSAPDKSGLPSDRFSAERTGGSVSTLTIQRTQQEDSAVYLCASSYQVRQETQYFGPGTRLLVL.

This chain connects TRBV19 to TRBJ1-5, with a possible D match to TRBD1 (5 bases). V gave up 7 bases and J gave up 4 bases, with 23 bases separating them. Germline V gene data show CDR1 as LNHDA and CDR2 as SQIVND (reference sequence). The length of the CDR3 is 17 residues. CDR3 region: CASTSLPRWDSNQPQHF. The CDR3 DNA follows: TGTGCCAGTACCTCACTCCCCCGATGGGACTCTAATCAGCCCCAGCATTTT.

This chain links TRBV20-1 with TRBJ2-3, with D unresolved. This CDR3 is 11 amino acids long. CDR1 is DFQATT, CDR2 SNEGSKA, per germline (reference sequence). The V end lost 5 bases, the J end lost 3 bases, and 6 bases lay between the germline ends. As DNA, the CDR3 is TGCAGTGCTGGTCCAACAGATACGCAGTATTTT. Translated, it gives CSAGPTDTQYF.

V usage is TRBV28 and J usage is TRBJ2-7; D assignment may be TRBD1 or TRBD2 (5 bases each). The CDR3 extends over 16 amino acids. The germline gives CDR1 MDHEN, CDR2 SYDVKM. Between the trimmed V and J ends, which lost 6 bases and 5 bases, there was a span of 23 bases. CDR3 DNA: TGTGCCAGCAGACGATACCCCGGGACGACGGAAAACGAGCAGTACTTC. This sequence encodes CASRRYPGTTENEQYF.

The chain couples TRBV5-5 to TRBJ2-7, with a weak D call TRBD1 (6 bases). The germline V gene has CDR1 SGHKS and CDR2 YYEKEE (reference sequence). The V gene lost 3 bases and the J gene lost 4 bases, with 8 bases spanning the gap. The CDR3 totals 12 residues. The CDR3 DNA follows: TGTGCCAGCAGCTCACAGGGATACGAGCAGTACTTC. Protein product: CASSSQGYEQYF.

V and J are TRBV5-8 and TRBJ2-3, with 10 bases aligning to TRBD1. The CDR3 spans 16 residues. Trimming removed 3 bases from V and 2 bases from J; junction bases left unmatched: 6. The germline V gene encodes CDR1 SGHTS and CDR2 YDEGEE. The CDR3 sequence: CASSSIGQGDTDTQYF. DNA of the CDR3: TGTGCCAGCAGCTCGATCGGACAGGGGGACACAGATACGCAGTATTTT. Variable domain in full (rest from reference TRBV5-8 and TRBJ2-3): EAGVTQSPTHLIKTRGQQATLRCSPISGHTSVYWYQQALGLGLQFLLWYDEGEERNRGNFPPRFSGRQFPNYSSELNVNALELEDSALYLCASSSIGQGDTDTQYFGPGTRLTVL.

The gene calls are TRBV12-5 and TRBJ1-5; D not certain. V was clipped by 3 bases and J by 5 bases, with 14 bases between them. The CDR3 covers 15 residues. CDR1 LGHNT and CDR2 FRNRAP come from the germline V gene. The CDR3 nucleotides are TGTGCTAGTGGTTTTTCTAGGGAGGTAGATCAGCCCCAGCATTTT. It translates to CASGFSREVDQPQHF.